This TCR beta chain was retrieved from a study of shared clonotypes between healthy human individuals. Study outcomes and limitations: Clonotypes shared by all four sorted-subset donors had higher generation probabilities than non-shared clonotypes.

A CD45RA-negative memory subset and a CD45RA+ naive subset were separated from the CD4+ cells. Germline-derived CDR1 and CDR2 are LNHDA and SQIVND (reference sequence). The CDR3 length is 15 residues. V shed 5 bases and J shed 6 bases, with 17 bases lying between them. Of note for this clone: Its antigen is undetermined.

Measured with immunoSEQ multiplex PCR; TCRdb has only the in-frame clones, and not every one. The table lists 2 million to 3 million clones, roughly 92% of them singletons. Material: naive CD4+ T cells sorted from blood. The subset was: CD45RA+ positively selected. The genes are TRBV19 and TRBJ1-5, with D maybe TRBD1 (6 bases). The receptor comes from a man aged 18 to 29 in good health. CDR3 DNA: TGTGCCAGTAGTTGGGGAGTGGGGGCAGGTCAGCCCCAGCATTTT. It codes for CASSWGVGAGQPQHF.